This T cell receptor (beta chain) was observed in a study of control samples from healthy donors and cancer patients. Using immunoSEQ multiplex PCR, the repertoire was profiled, and TCRdb retains in-frame clones only, with some absent. The table has some 150,000 clones, nearly 96% seen once. Sequenced sample: blood. The sequence came from a woman in her thirties in good health.

In DNA, the CDR3 is TGTGCCAGCAGCTTGGTTCGAAACACCGGGGAGCTGTTTTTT. Its translation: CASSLVRNTGELFF. The V gene is TRBV5-5, the J gene TRBJ2-2; no reliable D call. The CDR3 runs to 14 residues. Trimming took 0 bases from V and 2 from J, leaving 5 bases between them. Germline V gene lookup returns CDR1 SGHKS and CDR2 YYEKEE (reference sequence). The full variable domain, its missing parts supplied by reference TRBV5-5 and TRBJ2-2, is DAGVTQSPTHLIKTRGQQVTLRCSPISGHKSVSWYQQVLGQGPQFIFQYYEKEERGRGNFPDRFSARQFPNYSSELNVNALLLGDSALYLCASSLVRNTGELFFGEGSRLTVL.